Listed here are 14 T cell receptor beta chains from one sample, sequenced in a study of T cells in Graves' hyperthyroidism and ophthalmopathy (dated by TCRdb to between 2018 and 2020). Libraries came from multiplex PCR. The run used an Illumina HiSeq 2000. The TCR beta CDR3 regions were amplified from the RNA transcripts. A first-round RT-PCR of the TCR CDR3 used the HTBI primer set with the Qiagen OneStep RT-PCR kit. In-frame beta chains were kept once TCRdb had trimmed the public reads at Q25 with fastp and called clones with MiXCR. Each record represents a unique CDR3 protein, reported with the most common genes and DNA among its rows. This sample lists 450,000 to 550,000 distinct CDR3 sequences; approximately 25% were detected once. The ten top clones hold around 11% of the sample. The material sequenced was blood. The source is a woman aged 25 to 39 with Graves' ophthalmopathy.

The V and J genes are TRBV5-1 and TRBJ2-5; D is possibly TRBD2 (6 bases). Between the trimmed V and J ends, which lost 2 bases and 4 bases, there was a span of 12 bases. This CDR3 region has 14 residues. Germline assignment: CDR1 SGHRS and CDR2 YFSETQ. CDR3 DNA: TGCGCCAGCAGCTTTCGCAGGGAGGCAGAGACCCAGTACTTC. Its protein product is CASSFRREAETQYF.

Turning to this clonotype: A read error may produce the germline difference seen at one junction end. The V call is TRBV20-1, the J call TRBJ2-7, with 7 bases fitting TRBD1. CDR1 DFQATT and CDR2 SNEGSKA come from the germline V gene (reference sequence). This CDR3 contains 14 residues. The CDR3 spells CCARDYEGADEQYF. CDR3 DNA sequence: TGCTGTGCTAGAGATTATGAGGGGGCCGACGAGCAGTACTTC.

This clonotype was found a few times. The chain carries TRBV3-1 and TRBJ1-5; D unresolved. Per germline, CDR1 LGHDT and CDR2 YNNKEL (reference sequence). Trimming left V 0 bases short and J 3 bases short, with 3 bases between. The CDR3 sequence is 13 residues long. CDR3 coding DNA: TGTGCCAGCAGCCAAGACTACAATCAGCCCCAGCATTTT. Residues: CASSQDYNQPQHF. The full variable domain, its missing parts supplied by reference TRBV3-1 and TRBJ1-5, is DTAVSQTPKYLVTQMGNDKSIKCEQNLGHDTMYWYKQDSKKFLKIMFSYNNKELIINETVPNRFSPKSPDKAHLNLHINSLELGDSAVYFCASSQDYNQPQHFGDGTRLSIL.

There are many counts of this clonotype. V gene TRBV6-5 combines with J gene TRBJ1-5; D is unresolved. The V end was cut by 3 bases, the J end by 4 bases, with 10 bases between. The CDR3 has 14 residues. The germline V gene encodes CDR1 MNHEY and CDR2 SVGAGI. The CDR3 loop is CASSYEIANQPQHF. CDR3 nucleotides: TGTGCCAGCAGTTATGAGATCGCAAATCAGCCCCAGCATTTT.

The J gene is TRBJ2-7, the V gene TRBV4-2; TRBD2 agrees at 7 bases. V shed 4 bases and J 3 bases; nucleotides not matched to a gene: 6. CDR3 length: 14 residues. Germline lookup yields CDR1 LGHNA and CDR2 YNFKEQ. DNA of the CDR3: TGTGCCAGCAGCCCGGGGGGAGCGGTCTACGAGCAGTACTTC. Protein: CASSPGGAVYEQYF.

This clonotype was picked up a small number of times. The rearrangement links TRBV20-1 to TRBJ1-1, with D possibly TRBD1 on 5 matching bases. With 4 bases removed from V and 1 base from J, the gap between germline ends came to 10 bases. Germline CDR1 DFQATT, CDR2 SNEGSKA (reference sequence). The CDR3 runs to 13 residues. CDR3 sequence: CSAKSGANTEAFF. The CDR3 nucleotides are TGCAGTGCTAAGAGCGGGGCGAACACTGAAGCTTTCTTT.

This clonotype was observed at least ten times. This chain links TRBV19 with TRBJ1-5; D is perhaps TRBD1 (6 bases). CDR3 length: 17 residues. Germline V gives CDR1 LNHDA, CDR2 SQIVND (reference sequence). V shed 3 bases and J shed 0 bases, with 15 bases lying between them. The CDR3 loop reads CASSIETPTGSNQPQHF. The CDR3 DNA follows: TGTGCCAGTAGTATCGAGACCCCGACAGGTAGCAATCAGCCCCAGCATTTT. Full variable domain (remainder filled in from reference TRBV19 and TRBJ1-5): DGGITQSPKYLFRKEGQNVTLSCEQNLNHDAMYWYRQDPGQGLRLIYYSQIVNDFQKGDIAEGYSVSREKKESFPLTVTSAQKNPTAFYLCASSIETPTGSNQPQHFGDGTRLSIL.

This clonotype was detected many times. This sequence joins TRBV4-3 and TRBJ1-5, with D tentatively TRBD1 (6 bases). The germline gives CDR1 LGHNA, CDR2 YSLEER. The CDR3 consists of 15 residues. Trimming shortened V by 5 bases and J by 0 bases, and 11 bases separated the two germline ends. CDR3 nucleotides: TGCGCCAGCAGCTGGACAGTGCTTAGCAATCAGCCCCAGCATTTT. Translating it yields CASSWTVLSNQPQHF.

At least ten counts were recorded for this clonotype. The chain combines TRBV25-1 with TRBJ1-1; D not resolved. This CDR3 has 15 residues. V was cut by 5 bases and J by 5 bases, with 18 bases left in between. Germline V gene lookup returns CDR1 MGHDK and CDR2 SYGVNS. For the CDR3, the DNA is TGTGCCAGCAGTCCTAAGAATTTGGGGAATACTGAAGCTTTCTTT. Amino acid sequence: CASSPKNLGNTEAFF.

This sequence joins TRBV5-6 and TRBJ1-4, with D uncertain. V was trimmed by 0 bases and J by 2 bases, leaving 5 bases between them. The CDR3 runs to 14 residues. Germline loops: CDR1 SGHDT, CDR2 YYEEEE. Here the CDR3 DNA reads TGTGCCAGCAGCTTGGCCTCGACTAATGAAAAACTGTTTTTT. It codes for CASSLASTNEKLFF.

This chain joins TRBV27 and TRBJ1-1; 11 bases are a match to TRBD1. Germline CDR1 is MNHEY and CDR2 is SMNVEV (reference sequence). With V trimmed by 6 bases and J by 4 bases, 7 bases remained unmatched. The CDR3 contains 15 residues. The CDR3 is CASRETGTGGTEAFF. CDR3 sequence (DNA): TGTGCCAGCAGAGAAACCGGGACAGGGGGCACTGAAGCTTTCTTT.

This clonotype has only a few counts. The CDR3: CASSFSGRAQGEQYF. The DNA for the CDR3 is TGTGCCAGCAGTTTTTCGGGGAGGGCCCAGGGCGAGCAGTACTTC. This chain links TRBV2 with TRBJ2-7; 7 bases agree with TRBD2. Looked up from germline, CDR1 is SNHLY and CDR2 is FYNNEI. The junction had 13 bases not matched to a gene; V was cut back by 5 bases and J by 6 bases. CDR3 length: 15 amino acids.

This clonotype was detected many times. The genes are TRBV6-2 or TRBV6-3 and TRBJ2-7; D might be TRBD2 (6 bases). Germline V gene lookup returns CDR1 MNHEY and CDR2 SVGEGT. V was clipped by 2 bases and J by 1 base, with 15 bases between them. The CDR3 extends over 16 amino acids. CDR3 in amino acids: CASSYDPSEVSYEQYF. The DNA of the CDR3 is TGTGCCAGCAGTTACGATCCTAGCGAGGTTTCCTACGAGCAGTACTTC.

This clonotype was observed at least ten times. The chain recombines TRBV10-3 with TRBJ1-1; unclear D gene. Germline CDR1 is ENHRY and CDR2 is SYGVKD. V dropped 6 bases and J dropped 1 base, with 15 bases sitting between them. This CDR3 contains 15 residues. This CDR3 reads CAISPRETENTEAFF. As DNA, the CDR3 is TGTGCCATCAGCCCTCGGGAGACGGAGAACACTGAAGCTTTCTTT.